This section outlines one TCR beta chain sequence together with its context. The clone's antigen remains unknown. Base qualities were left out, and no much larger clone turns up one base away. The data are from a study of technical replicates of blood from several donors (dated by TCRdb to 2016 to 2017). The library was produced with the immunoSEQ multiplex PCR assay. TCRdb obtained this table from immuneACCESS and retained in-frame rearrangements with V and J assigned. These tables miss some clones; where compared with another copy, unresolved V genes account for less than half of the shortfall, and the remainder is unexplained. Within this sample are 55,000 to 70,000 clones, with 89% of them counted one time only. The ten largest make up more than 4.5% of the sample. The germline V gene yields MGHRA for CDR1 and YSYEKL for CDR2. The CDR3 starts with the cysteine, ends with the phenylalanine, and has 15 residues. Kept here is only the CDR3 DNA, which spans 45 bases and is read in frame from base 1. The V end loses 4 bases and the J end loses 7 bases, and a stretch of 16 bases separates them.

What was sequenced was PBMCs. The chain is encoded by TRBV4-1 joined to TRBJ1-4, with the D gene too uncertain to name. This TCR was recovered from a human donor in good health. Some clones in this sample may be carry-over from other donors' samples. In nucleotide form, the sequence is TGCGCCAGCAGCCGGGAGCCGCATTCGGGTGAAAAACTGTTTTTT. Translated, it reads CASSREPHSGEKLFF.